Below, one T cell receptor (beta chain) is given with its context. Its specificity is not known. The table came from immunoSEQ multiplex PCR; TCRdb's copy has only in-frame clones and leaves some out. The profile shows roughly 32,000 clones, around nine tenths of them singletons. This record belongs to a study of stem cell transplantation in POMP-related autoinflammatory disease. In the study overall: Before transplant, CD4+ T cells skewed naive and CD8+ proportions were low. Study results and limitations: In patients with PRAID, every analyzed T-cell subset tended to show lower diversity and higher clonality.

CDR1 and CDR2 (germline): PRHDT, FYEKMQ (reference sequence). The CDR3 has 12 amino acids. The V end lost 5 bases, the J end lost 11 bases, and 15 bases lay between the germline ends. The starting material was CD4+ T cells from PBMCs, obtained before stem cell transplantation. The receptor comes from a human donor with POMP-related autoinflammation and immune dysregulation (PRAID). This chain joins TRBV13 and TRBJ1-1; D is perhaps TRBD1 (6 bases). The CDR3 spells CASSRGASRAFF. CDR3 sequence (DNA): TGTGCCAGCAGCAGGGGGGCCAGTCGGGCTTTCTTT.